The rows below give T cell receptor beta chains drawn from one sample of a study of T cells in Graves' hyperthyroidism and ophthalmopathy. TCRdb passed the multiplex PCR reads through MiXCR, listing each CDR3 protein once. The sample includes 400,000 to 450,000 distinct CDR3 sequences, roughly 14% of them seen just once. Sequenced: blood. The receptor set was obtained from a man aged 18 to 30 with Graves' ophthalmopathy. CDR3s include the opening cysteine and the closing phenylalanine or tryptophan. The D gene is left open where the match is weak. Not every row has a clone size; where given, it reads once, few, many or a size class.

>TRBJ1-1|many|TRBV9|TRBD1
TGTGCCAGCAGCGTAGGGGGGACAGGGGGCTTGGGAACTGAAGCTTTCTTT
CASSVGGTGGLGTEAFF
>TRBJ1-3|many|TRBV28|NA
TGTGCCAGCAGTTTTTCCTACTCTGGAAACACCATATATTTT
CASSFSYSGNTIYF
>TRBJ2-7|many|TRBV7-8|TRBD1
TGTGCCAGCAGCTCGGGACAGGGGGGGTTGGACGAGCAGTACTTC
CASSSGQGGLDEQYF
>TRBJ2-5|many|TRBV3-1|TRBD2
TGTGCCAGCAGCTCCCGACTAGCGGGAGGGGGTCAAGAGACCCAGTACTTC
CASSSRLAGGGQETQYF
>TRBJ1-6|NA|TRBV30|NA
TGTGCCTGGAGTGTAGACAGCAATAATTCACCCCTCCACTTT
CAWSVDSNNSPLHF
>TRBJ1-1|few|TRBV10-1|NA
TGCGCCAGCAGTGAGCGAGGGCAGTCCGCGCCTTTCTTT
CASSERGQSAPFF
>TRBJ2-2|many|TRBV12-3/TRBV12-4|NA
TGTGCCAGCAGTCCCCGGGACTGGTGGAACACCGGGGAGCTGTTTTTT
CASSPRDWWNTGELFF
>TRBJ2-7|many|TRBV11-2|NA
TGTGCCAGCAGCTTAGAGTTGACGGGAGCGCTCTACGAGCAGTACTTC
CASSLELTGALYEQYF
>TRBJ2-1|many|TRBV19|NA
TGTGCCAGTAGTATTCCCGGGCCCGTGGGGAATGAGCAGTTCTTC
CASSIPGPVGNEQFF
>TRBJ1-6|many|TRBV7-9|NA
TGTGCCAGCAGCTTATTTCAGGGTTCACCCCTCCACTTT
CASSLFQGSPLHF
>TRBJ2-7|NA|TRBV6-6|NA
TGTGCCAGCAAGAGGTACGGGCCCTACGAGCAGTACTTC
CASKRYGPYEQYF
>TRBJ2-7|many|TRBV18|NA
TGTGCCAGCTCACCCTCGGACGGGTACGAGCAGTACTTC
CASSPSDGYEQYF
>TRBJ2-6|NA|TRBV20-1|NA
TGCAGTGCTAGAGATCAGACCTCTGGGGCCAACGTCCTGACTTTC
CSARDQTSGANVLTF
>TRBJ2-5|many|TRBV11-2|NA
TGTGCCAGCAGCTTAGATCGGGAGACCCAGTACTTC
CASSLDRETQYF
>TRBJ1-5|NA|TRBV6-2/TRBV6-3|NA
TGTGCCAGCAGTTACCCACACGATAGCAATCAGCCCCAGCATTTT
CASSYPHDSNQPQHF
>TRBJ2-2|few|TRBV7-9|NA
TGTGCCAGCAGCTCCGGGATCGGACTGAACACCGGGGAGCTGTTTTTT
CASSSGIGLNTGELFF
>TRBJ2-1|many|TRBV6-2/TRBV6-3|TRBD2
TGTGCCAGCAGTTACTCGAGAGCGGGAGGGTCCCCTGGGGAATACAATGAGCAGTTCTTC
CASSYSRAGGSPGEYNEQFF
>TRBJ2-7|many|TRBV7-9|NA
TGTGCCAGCAGCTTAACCGACTACGAGCAGTACTTC
CASSLTDYEQYF
>TRBJ2-3|NA|TRBV24-1|TRBD1
TGTGCCACCAGTGATTCCTTCGGGACAGGGGCTAGGCAGTATTTT
CATSDSFGTGARQYF
>TRBJ2-7|many|TRBV27|TRBD2
TGTGCCAGCAGCTTCAGCGGGGCGGCTTACGAGCAGTACTTC
CASSFSGAAYEQYF
>TRBJ2-5|many|TRBV4-2|NA
TGTGCCAGCAGCCAAGAGACCCAAAGAAGGGAGACCCAGTACTTC
CASSQETQRRETQYF
>TRBJ1-5|few|TRBV6-5|NA
TGTGCCAGCACTTTACTGGGAGGGAGGTCCAATCAGCCCCAGCATTTT
CASTLLGGRSNQPQHF
>TRBJ1-4|NA|TRBV5-1|NA
TGCGCCAGCAGCTTCCAGCTTAATGAAAAACTGTTTTTT
CASSFQLNEKLFF